The 10 T cell receptor beta chains presented below share a single source sample, sequenced in a study of blood T cell repertoires in COVID-19. Sequencing was performed with immunoSEQ multiplex PCR; in TCRdb, only in-frame clones are kept and a portion is missing. Among over 150,000 clones, about 86% were seen once, and the ten largest hold about 7%. Sequenced input: peripheral blood. The origin of the receptors is a man aged 45-65 years with active or convalescent COVID-19.

The chain couples TRBV14 to TRBJ1-2; D uncertain. CDR3 length equals 15 residues. CDR1 and CDR2 from the germline V gene are SGHDN and FVKESK. V was clipped by 1 base and J by 6 bases, with 15 bases between them. DNA of the CDR3: TGTGCCAGCAGCCAAGTCCGCGGGGTTGGGGATGGCTACACCTTC. Encoded protein: CASSQVRGVGDGYTF.

This clone was detected once. This sequence joins TRBV5-4 and TRBJ2-3, with 12 bases that match TRBD2. Germline V gene sequence: CDR1 SGHNT, CDR2 YYREEE (reference sequence). This CDR3 is 17 amino acids long. Losses at the gene ends were 2 bases for V and 1 base for J; bases not matched to a gene: 5. The DNA of the CDR3 is TGTGCCAGCAGCTTCCTGACTAGCGGGAGTGGCACAGATACGCAGTATTTT. This codes for CASSFLTSGSGTDTQYF.

The V call is TRBV4-1, the J call TRBJ2-1, with D tentatively TRBD2 (5 bases). The germline gives CDR1 MGHRA, CDR2 YSYEKL. The CDR3 runs to 15 residues. V gave up 6 bases and J gave up 7 bases, with 19 bases separating them. The CDR3 protein is CASRAFRGRGNEQFF. The CDR3 DNA reads as TGCGCCAGCAGGGCGTTCCGGGGAAGAGGAAATGAGCAGTTCTTC.

The chain uses TRBV24-1 and TRBJ1-5; a weak D match, TRBD1 (5 bases). This CDR3 has 15 amino acids. Germline CDR1 is KGHDR and CDR2 is SFDVKD. V lost 4 bases and J 0 bases, leaving 9 bases between the germline ends. The CDR3 here is CATSERQSSNQPQHF. CDR3 DNA sequence: TGTGCCACCAGTGAGCGACAGAGTAGCAATCAGCCCCAGCATTTT.

This chain joins TRBV28 and TRBJ1-2; D may be TRBD1 (5 bases). Germline V gene sequence: CDR1 MDHEN, CDR2 SYDVKM. V was shortened by 5 bases and J by 4 bases, with 17 bases between the two germline ends. The CDR3 has 15 amino acids. In DNA form, the CDR3 reads TGTGCCAGCAGTCCCAATTTGGCAGGGCTCTATGGCTACACCTTC. Residues: CASSPNLAGLYGYTF.

The chain combines TRBV6-5 with TRBJ1-5; TRBD1 matches 8 bases. The CDR3 is 15 residues long. CDR1 is MNHEY and CDR2 is SVGAGI in the germline V gene. With 6 bases clipped from V and 3 bases from J, the junction kept 7 bases outside the gene matches. The CDR3 protein is CASRKPGGPNQPQHF. CDR3 bases: TGTGCCAGCAGAAAACCAGGGGGCCCCAATCAGCCCCAGCATTTT.

The CDR3 nucleotides read TGTGCCAGCAGCTTGGCGGGAGCGGCGGGCACCGGGGAGCTGTTTTTT. Residues: CASSLAGAAGTGELFF. V is TRBV5-4 and J is TRBJ2-2; D perhaps matches TRBD2 (6 bases). Trimming stripped 0 bases from V and 4 bases from J, with 13 bases between. This CDR3 is 16 amino acids long. The germline V gene encodes CDR1 SGHNT and CDR2 YYREEE (reference sequence).

This chain connects TRBV6-5 to TRBJ2-1; D is unresolved. V lost 0 bases, J lost 8 bases, and 14 bases lay in between. There are 15 residues in the CDR3. From germline, CDR1 is MNHEY and CDR2 SVGAGI. CDR3 DNA: TGTGCCAGCAGTTACTCGATAGCAGCGCTGTATGAGCAGTTCTTC. This sequence encodes CASSYSIAALYEQFF.

The V gene is TRBV18, the J gene TRBJ1-5; unclear D gene. The CDR3 spans 12 residues. Trimming took 2 bases from V and 5 from J, leaving 4 bases between them. The germline V gene has CDR1 KGHSH and CDR2 LQKENI. This chain's CDR3 is CASSPADQPQHF. DNA for the CDR3: TGTGCCAGCTCACCAGCGGATCAGCCCCAGCATTTT.

The chain is built from TRBV6-4 and TRBJ1-4, with D possibly TRBD1 on 6 matching bases. V was pared by 6 bases and J by 8 bases, with 16 bases between. The germline CDR1 and CDR2 sequences are MRHNA and SNTAGT. CDR3 length: 14 amino acids. The CDR3 DNA reads TGTGCCAGCAGCCGACCGGGGGGGGCCGAAAAACTGTTTTTT. It translates to CASSRPGGAEKLFF.